This T cell receptor beta chain was identified in a study of blood T cell repertoires in COVID-19. Across the whole study: COVID-19 samples from acute and convalescent phases originated in the United States, Italy and Spain. PBMCs, B-cell-depleted T cells, or T cells were the source of the cDNA or gDNA that made up the material.

Original processing notes: Amplification of reference gene primers provided the estimated nucleated cell counts. TCRdb's copy holds only in-frame clones and misses some; the assay was immunoSEQ multiplex PCR. The V and J calls and clone size were taken over from that table, and D and trimming were inferred from the DNA. The data contain more than 100,000 clones, just over 70% of them seen just once; the ten biggest clones take up around 0.9%. V was clipped by 4 bases and J by 5 bases; unmatched bases: 6. There are 14 residues in the CDR3. Germline lookup yields CDR1 MNHNY and CDR2 SVGAGI (reference sequence).

Input material: peripheral blood. J is TRBJ1-2 and V is TRBV6-6; 8 nucleotides line up with TRBD1. This receptor was taken from a human donor with acute or convalescent COVID-19. The donor label of this sample is uncertain. The CDR3 DNA is TGTGCCAGCAGTTCCCTGGACAGGGCGTATGGCTACACCTTC. This sequence encodes CASSSLDRAYGYTF.